The present TCR beta chain was sequenced within a study of T cells in Graves' hyperthyroidism and ophthalmopathy. Overall study findings and caveats: A 13 V-J model separated ophthalmopathy from stable hyperthyroidism.

Using about 10 ml of fresh peripheral blood, PBMCs were prepared. Amplified TCR beta CDR3 regions came from RNA transcripts. Primed by the HTBI set, a first-round RT-PCR was run on the TCR CDR3. TCRdb reprocessed the multiplex PCR reads via MiXCR and lists one record per CDR3 protein. The table includes over 45,000 distinct CDR3 sequences, less than 60% detected once. About this clonotype itself: The antigen is undetermined.

The germline V gene encodes CDR1 LNHDA and CDR2 SQIVND (reference sequence). Trimming removed 5 bases from V and 12 bases from J, with 11 bases in between. The CDR3 sequence is 11 residues long. The sequenced sample consisted of blood. The chain is built from TRBV19 and TRBJ1-5; tentative D call: TRBD1 (6 bases). The receptor was isolated from a woman between 50 and 59 years old with Graves' ophthalmopathy. The CDR3 region is CASSGRGGQHF. The CDR3 DNA reads as TGTGCCAGTAGTGGGAGGGGGGGCCAGCATTTT.